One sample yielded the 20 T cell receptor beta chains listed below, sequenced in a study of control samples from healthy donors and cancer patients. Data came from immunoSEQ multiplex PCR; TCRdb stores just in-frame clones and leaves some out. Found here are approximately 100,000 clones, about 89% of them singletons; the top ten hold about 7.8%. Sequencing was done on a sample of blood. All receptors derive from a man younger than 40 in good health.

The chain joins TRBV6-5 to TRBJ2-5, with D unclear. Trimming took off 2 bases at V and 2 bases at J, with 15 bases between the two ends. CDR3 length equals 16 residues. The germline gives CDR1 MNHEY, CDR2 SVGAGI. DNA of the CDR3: TGTGCCAGCAGTTACCAGCCTTCAGCATGGCAAGAGACCCAGTACTTC. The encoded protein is CASSYQPSAWQETQYF.

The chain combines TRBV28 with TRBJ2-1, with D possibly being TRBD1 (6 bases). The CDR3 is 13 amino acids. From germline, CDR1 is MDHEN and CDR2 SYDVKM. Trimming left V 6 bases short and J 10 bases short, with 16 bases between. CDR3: CASRSHRVEEQFF. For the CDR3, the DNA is TGTGCCAGCAGATCTCACAGGGTGGAAGAGCAGTTCTTC.

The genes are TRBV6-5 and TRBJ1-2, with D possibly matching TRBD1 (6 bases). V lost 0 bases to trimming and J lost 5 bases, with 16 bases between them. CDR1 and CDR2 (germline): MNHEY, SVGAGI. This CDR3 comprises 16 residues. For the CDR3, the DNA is TGTGCCAGCAGTTACTCGATGGGGGCCACCAGTTATGGCTACACCTTC. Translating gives CASSYSMGATSYGYTF.

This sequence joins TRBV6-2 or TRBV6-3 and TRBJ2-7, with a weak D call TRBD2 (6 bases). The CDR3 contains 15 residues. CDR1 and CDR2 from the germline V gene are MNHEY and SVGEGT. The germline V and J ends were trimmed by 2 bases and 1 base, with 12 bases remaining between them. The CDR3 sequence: CASSYARGRSYEQYF. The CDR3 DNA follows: TGTGCCAGCAGTTACGCCCGGGGGAGGTCCTACGAGCAGTACTTC.

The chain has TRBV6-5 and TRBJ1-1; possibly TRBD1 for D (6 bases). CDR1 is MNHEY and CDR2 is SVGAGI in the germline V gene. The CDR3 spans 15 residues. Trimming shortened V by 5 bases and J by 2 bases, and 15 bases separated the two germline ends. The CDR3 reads CASSRLLDSNTEAFF. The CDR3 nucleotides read TGTGCCAGCAGTCGCTTGTTGGACAGCAACACTGAAGCTTTCTTT.

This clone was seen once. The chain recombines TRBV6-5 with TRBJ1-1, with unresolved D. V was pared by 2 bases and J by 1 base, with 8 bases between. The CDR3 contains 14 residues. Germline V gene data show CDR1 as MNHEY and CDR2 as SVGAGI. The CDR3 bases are TGTGCCAGCAGTTACGAGGGCTCGAACACTGAAGCTTTCTTT. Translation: CASSYEGSNTEAFF.

The CDR3 DNA sequence: TGTGCCAGCAGCCAAGGAAATGCGGGGGGCATCACCGGGGAGCTGTTTTTT. Protein sequence: CASSQGNAGGITGELFF. The chain employs TRBV4-2 and TRBJ2-2, with TRBD2 matching 8 bases. Germline loops: CDR1 LGHNA, CDR2 YNFKEQ. Trimming cost V 1 base and J 4 bases; bases outside gene matches: 8. This CDR3 contains 17 residues.

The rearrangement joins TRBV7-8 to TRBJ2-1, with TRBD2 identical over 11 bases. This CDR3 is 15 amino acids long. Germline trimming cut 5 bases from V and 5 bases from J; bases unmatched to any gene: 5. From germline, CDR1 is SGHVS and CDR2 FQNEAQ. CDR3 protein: CASSRGLAENNEQFF. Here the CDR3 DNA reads TGTGCCAGCAGCCGGGGACTAGCGGAGAACAATGAGCAGTTCTTC. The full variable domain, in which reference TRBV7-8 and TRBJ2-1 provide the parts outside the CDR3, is GAGVSQSPRYKVAKRGQDVALRCDPISGHVSLFWYQQALGQGPEFLTYFQNEAQLDKSGLPSDRFFAERPEGSVSTLKIQRTQQEDSAVYLCASSRGLAENNEQFFGPGTRLTVL.

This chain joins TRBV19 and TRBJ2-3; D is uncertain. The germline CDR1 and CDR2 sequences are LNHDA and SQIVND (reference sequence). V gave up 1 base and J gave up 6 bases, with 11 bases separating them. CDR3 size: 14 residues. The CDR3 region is CASSIGDDRDTQYF. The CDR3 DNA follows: TGTGCCAGTAGTATAGGGGATGATCGGGATACGCAGTATTTT. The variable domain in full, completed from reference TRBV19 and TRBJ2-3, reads DGGITQSPKYLFRKEGQNVTLSCEQNLNHDAMYWYRQDPGQGLRLIYYSQIVNDFQKGDIAEGYSVSREKKESFPLTVTSAQKNPTAFYLCASSIGDDRDTQYFGPGTRLTVL.

CDR3 coding DNA: TGCGCCAGCAGCACCCGACAGGGCGGACGGACCGGGGAGCTGTTTTTT. Translating it yields CASSTRQGGRTGELFF. V usage is TRBV5-1 and J usage is TRBJ2-2; 7 bases align to TRBD1. Germline CDR1 SGHRS, CDR2 YFSETQ. The CDR3 is 16 amino acids. Trimming removed 4 bases from V and 5 bases from J; junction bases left unmatched: 11.

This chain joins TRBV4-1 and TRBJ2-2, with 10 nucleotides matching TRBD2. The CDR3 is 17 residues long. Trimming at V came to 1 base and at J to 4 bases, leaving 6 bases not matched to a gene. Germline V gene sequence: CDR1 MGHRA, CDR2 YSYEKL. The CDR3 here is CASSQAPSGGATGELFF. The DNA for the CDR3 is TGCGCCAGCAGCCAAGCCCCAAGCGGGGGGGCCACCGGGGAGCTGTTTTTT.

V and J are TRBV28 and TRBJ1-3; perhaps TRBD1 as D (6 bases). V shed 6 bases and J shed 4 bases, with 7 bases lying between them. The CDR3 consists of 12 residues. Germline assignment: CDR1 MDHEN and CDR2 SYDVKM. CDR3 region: CASSDRGNTIYF. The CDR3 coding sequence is TGTGCCAGCAGCGACAGGGGAAACACCATATATTTT.

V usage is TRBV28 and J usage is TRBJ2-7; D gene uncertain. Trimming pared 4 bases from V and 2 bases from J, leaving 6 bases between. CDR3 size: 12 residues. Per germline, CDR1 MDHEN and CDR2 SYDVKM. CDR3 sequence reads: CASSSAPYEQYF. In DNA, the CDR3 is TGTGCCAGCAGTTCGGCCCCCTACGAGCAGTACTTC.

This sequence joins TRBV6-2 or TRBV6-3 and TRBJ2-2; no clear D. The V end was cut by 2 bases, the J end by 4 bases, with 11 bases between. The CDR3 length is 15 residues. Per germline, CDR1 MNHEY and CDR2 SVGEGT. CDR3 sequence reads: CASSYEISITGELFF. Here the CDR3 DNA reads TGTGCCAGCAGTTACGAGATCTCCATCACCGGGGAGCTGTTTTTT.

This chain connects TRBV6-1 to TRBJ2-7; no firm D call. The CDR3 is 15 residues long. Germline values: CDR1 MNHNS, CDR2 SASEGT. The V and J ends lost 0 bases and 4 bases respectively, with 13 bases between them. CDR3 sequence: CASSEAARSIYEQYF. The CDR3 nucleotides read TGTGCCAGCAGTGAAGCGGCCAGGAGCATTTACGAGCAGTACTTC.

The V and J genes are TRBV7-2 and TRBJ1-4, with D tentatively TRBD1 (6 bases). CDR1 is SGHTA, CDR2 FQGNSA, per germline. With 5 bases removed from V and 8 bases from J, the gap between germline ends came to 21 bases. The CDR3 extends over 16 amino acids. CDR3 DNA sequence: TGTGCCAGCAGCCTGACAATAAGGGGGGCTAGGGAAAAACTGTTTTTT. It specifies CASSLTIRGAREKLFF.

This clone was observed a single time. Here the CDR3 DNA reads TGTGCCAGCAGTGACCAGGGAACCAACGTCCTGACTTTC. Protein product: CASSDQGTNVLTF. The chain is built from TRBV2 and TRBJ2-6, with D possibly TRBD1 on 5 matching bases. Germline CDR1 SNHLY, CDR2 FYNNEI. There are 13 residues in the CDR3. Trimming pared 3 bases from V and 8 bases from J, leaving 8 bases between.

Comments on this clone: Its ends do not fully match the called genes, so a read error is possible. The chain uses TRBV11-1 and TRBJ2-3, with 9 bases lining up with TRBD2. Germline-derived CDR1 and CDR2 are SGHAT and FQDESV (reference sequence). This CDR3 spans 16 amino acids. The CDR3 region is CASSSGLAQSTATQCF. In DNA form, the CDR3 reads TGTGCCAGCAGCTCCGGACTAGCGCAAAGCACGGCTACGCAGTGTTTT. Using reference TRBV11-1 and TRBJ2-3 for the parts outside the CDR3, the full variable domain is EAEVAQSPRYKITEKSQAVAFWCDPISGHATLYWYRQILGQGPELLVQFQDESVVDDSQLPKDRFSAERLKGVDSTLKIQPAELGDSAMYLCASSSGLAQSTATQCFGPGTRLTVL.

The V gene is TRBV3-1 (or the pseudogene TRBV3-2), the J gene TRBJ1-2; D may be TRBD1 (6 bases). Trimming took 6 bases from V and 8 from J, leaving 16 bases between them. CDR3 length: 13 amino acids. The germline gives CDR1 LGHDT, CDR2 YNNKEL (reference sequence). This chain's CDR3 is CASSHTGRKGYTF. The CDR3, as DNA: TGTGCCAGCAGTCATACAGGGAGAAAAGGCTACACCTTC.

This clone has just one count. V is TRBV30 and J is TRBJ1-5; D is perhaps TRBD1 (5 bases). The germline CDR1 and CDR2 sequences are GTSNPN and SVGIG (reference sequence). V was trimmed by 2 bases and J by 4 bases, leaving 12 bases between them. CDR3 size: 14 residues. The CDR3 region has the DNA TGTGCCTGGAGTCCTAGGACAAGAAATCAGCCCCAGCATTTT. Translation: CAWSPRTRNQPQHF. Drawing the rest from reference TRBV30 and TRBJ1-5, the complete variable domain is SQTIHQWPATLVQPVGSPLSLECTVEGTSNPNLYWYRQAAGRGLQLLFYSVGIGQISSEVPQNLSASRPQDRQFILSSKKLLLSDSGFYLCAWSPRTRNQPQHFGDGTRLSIL.